This T cell receptor (beta chain) is drawn from a study of beta chain features in type 1 diabetes. Study-wide background: There was similarity between patients and healthy donors in age, gender and cell yields. Regarding the study as a whole: Type 1 diabetes patients had TCRB CDR3s that were shorter (moderately but significantly so) in all four CD4+ subsets. A closer apparent resemblance between naive, central memory and Treg TCRB repertoires was seen in patients than in healthy donors.

A sort by CD45RO/CCR7/CD25/CD127/CD95/CD27 yielded CD4+ naive, central memory, regulatory and stem cell-like memory cells. The CDR3 contains 13 residues. Unmatched junction bases numbered 7, after V lost 4 bases and J lost 6 bases. Germline V gene lookup returns CDR1 SGHDT and CDR2 YYEEEE. Reverse transcription of all isolated RNA meant that expressed TCRB transcripts were sequenced. Assay used: immunoSEQ multiplex PCR; TCRdb lists only in-frame clones, some missing. The table includes about 24,000 clones, roughly 69% detected once. For this clone: Its antigen is unknown.

J is TRBJ2-7 and V is TRBV5-6, with 7 bases identical to TRBD1. The source is a woman aged 40 to 50 in good health. Material for sequencing was Tregs from blood. CDR3 coding DNA: TGTGCCAGCAGCCCGGAGACAGGGAGCGAGCAGTACTTC. This gives the protein CASSPETGSEQYF.